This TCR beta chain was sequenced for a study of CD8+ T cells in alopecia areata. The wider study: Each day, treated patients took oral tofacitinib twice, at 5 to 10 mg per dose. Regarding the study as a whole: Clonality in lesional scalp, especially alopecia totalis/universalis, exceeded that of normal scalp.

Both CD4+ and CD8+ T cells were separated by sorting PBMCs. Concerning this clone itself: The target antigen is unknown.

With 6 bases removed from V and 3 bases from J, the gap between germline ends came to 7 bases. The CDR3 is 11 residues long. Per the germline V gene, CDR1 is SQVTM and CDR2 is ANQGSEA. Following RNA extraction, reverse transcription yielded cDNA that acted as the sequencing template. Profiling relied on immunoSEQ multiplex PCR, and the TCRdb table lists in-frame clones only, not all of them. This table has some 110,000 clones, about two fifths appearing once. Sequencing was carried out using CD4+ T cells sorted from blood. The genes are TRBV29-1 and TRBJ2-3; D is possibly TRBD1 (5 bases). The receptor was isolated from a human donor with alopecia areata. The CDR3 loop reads CSVRQTDTQYF. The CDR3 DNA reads TGCAGCGTCCGACAGACAGATACGCAGTATTTT.